Each of the 21 T cell receptor beta chains below was sequenced from the same sample in a study of T cell clones after liver transplantation. Using immunoSEQ multiplex PCR, the repertoire was profiled, and TCRdb retains in-frame clones only, with some absent. The sample consists of 50,000 to 60,000 clones, around 70% of them appearing once. Sequencing used CD4+ T cells from blood, obtained at the 22-month timepoint. These TCRs come from a human patient who received a liver transplant. Some T cells may arise from the graft donor.

The chain couples TRBV7-6 to TRBJ2-1; perhaps TRBD2 as D (5 bases). The germline V gene has CDR1 SGHVS and CDR2 FNYEAQ. The CDR3 sequence is 17 residues long. Trimming removed 5 bases at V and 3 bases at J, with 20 bases between. CDR3 region: CASSPRRALQGYNEQFF. The CDR3 nucleotides are TGTGCCAGCAGCCCCAGGCGGGCCCTTCAAGGCTACAATGAGCAGTTCTTC.

This clone is medium-sized within its sample. V gene TRBV19 combines with J gene TRBJ1-1, with D hard to call. CDR1 is LNHDA, CDR2 SQIVND, per germline (reference sequence). V was pared by 5 bases and J by 1 base, with 8 bases between. The CDR3 runs to 13 residues. This CDR3 is CASSLQPNTEAFF. For the CDR3, the DNA is TGTGCCAGTAGTTTACAGCCGAACACTGAAGCTTTCTTT.

This chain joins TRBV7-3 and TRBJ2-2; 10 nucleotides match TRBD1. J was trimmed by 3 bases and V by 10 bases; bases with no gene match: 2. Looked up from germline, CDR1 is SGHTA and CDR2 is FQGTGA. The CDR3 covers 13 residues. In DNA form, the CDR3 reads TGTGCCAAAGACAGGGGGCACACCGGGGAGCTGTTTTTT. It codes for CAKDRGHTGELFF.

This clone was seen once. In nucleotides, the CDR3 is TGTGCCAGCAGCTCCCTGACTCCCGGTGAGACCCAGTACTTC. It yields the protein CASSSLTPGETQYF. The rearrangement joins TRBV11-2 to TRBJ2-5, with D hard to call. Trimming cost V 4 bases and J 5 bases, with 14 bases left between them. Germline CDR1 and CDR2: SGHAT and FQNNGV. This CDR3 comprises 14 residues.

This rearrangement joins TRBV6-5 to TRBJ2-3; 9 nucleotides line up with TRBD2. CDR1 MNHEY and CDR2 SVGAGI come from the germline V gene. V dropped 5 bases and J dropped 0; count of bases not matched to a gene: 3. The CDR3 runs to 15 residues. This chain's CDR3 is CASSRLAASTDTQYF. The CDR3 region has the DNA TGTGCCAGCAGTCGACTAGCGGCAAGCACAGATACGCAGTATTTT.

The chain couples TRBV6-1 to TRBJ2-7; a possible D gene is TRBD1 (6 bases). Germline-derived CDR1 and CDR2 are MNHNS and SASEGT. CDR3 length: 14 amino acids. V gave up 6 bases and J gave up 3 bases, with 15 bases separating them. CDR3 in amino acids: CASRQGQSLYEQYF. CDR3 DNA sequence: TGTGCCAGCAGACAAGGACAGAGCCTCTACGAGCAGTACTTC.

Only one count was recorded for this clone. The chain has TRBV27 and TRBJ1-1; possible D gene TRBD1, 6 bases. CDR1 is MNHEY and CDR2 is SMNVEV in the germline V gene (reference sequence). Trimming took 7 bases from V and 3 from J, leaving 21 bases between them. The CDR3 covers 16 residues. The CDR3 region has the DNA TGTGCCAGCATTCCTGACAGGAGGGGGATCTACACTGAAGCTTTCTTT. Translated: CASIPDRRGIYTEAFF.

This rearrangement joins TRBV6-5 to TRBJ2-1; the match to TRBD2 covers 8 bases. J was trimmed by 8 bases and V by 8 bases; bases with no gene match: 8. The length of the CDR3 is 13 residues. Looked up from germline, CDR1 is MNHEY and CDR2 is SVGAGI. In DNA, the CDR3 is TGTGCCAGCCACGGGGGGGCCGGGGATGAGCAGTTCTTC. This sequence encodes CASHGGAGDEQFF.

The chain combines TRBV10-3 with TRBJ2-2; the D gene is possibly TRBD1 (6 bases). V was cut by 8 bases and J by 7 bases, with 14 bases left in between. CDR3 length: 13 amino acids. Germline values: CDR1 ENHRY, CDR2 SYGVKD. The CDR3 DNA is TGTGCCATCCTCAACAGGGTGGACGGGGAGCTGTTTTTT. As protein: CAILNRVDGELFF.

This clone was detected a few times. The genes are TRBV4-2 and TRBJ2-2; D perhaps matches TRBD1 (5 bases). CDR1 and CDR2 from the germline V gene are LGHNA and YNFKEQ. The CDR3 loop spans 14 amino acids. The ends were cut back, 0 bases at V and 9 bases at J, with 11 bases in the middle. Here the CDR3 DNA reads TGTGCCAGCAGCCAAGATCAGGGCGGCAGGGAGCTGTTTTTT. Translation gives CASSQDQGGRELFF.

This sequence joins TRBV19 and TRBJ1-1, with 8 bases aligning to TRBD1. V shed 1 base, J shed 10 bases, and the junction held 8 bases outside the gene matches. Per the germline V gene, CDR1 is LNHDA and CDR2 is SQIVND (reference sequence). CDR3 length equals 14 residues. In DNA, the CDR3 is TGTGCCAGTAGTATAGTTGACAGGGGAAGGAGAGCTTTCTTT. Translated, it gives CASSIVDRGRRAFF.

The gene calls are TRBV9 and TRBJ2-1; tentative D call: TRBD1 (6 bases). Between the trimmed V and J ends, which lost 4 bases and 7 bases, there was a span of 18 bases. CDR3 length equals 15 residues. Germline values: CDR1 SGDLS, CDR2 YYNGEE. The DNA of the CDR3 is TGTGCCAGCAGCCCCCGAGGGGGATCGGTGAATGAGCAGTTCTTC. This gives the protein CASSPRGGSVNEQFF. The variable domain in full, completed from reference TRBV9 and TRBJ2-1, reads DSGVTQTPKHLITATGQRVTLRCSPRSGDLSVYWYQQSLDQGLQFLIQYYNGEERAKGNILERFSAQQFPDLHSELNLSSLELGDSALYFCASSPRGGSVNEQFFGPGTRLTVL.

The rearrangement joins TRBV9 to TRBJ2-2; D unclear. The CDR3 contains 15 residues. The V gene lost 0 bases and the J gene lost 4 bases, with 10 bases spanning the gap. Germline CDR1 SGDLS, CDR2 YYNGEE. DNA for the CDR3: TGTGCCAGCAGCGTAGACCCAGCCTCCACCGGGGAGCTGTTTTTT. Protein sequence: CASSVDPASTGELFF.

The chain uses TRBV27 and TRBJ1-1, with D unresolved. Between the trimmed V and J ends, which lost 6 bases and 3 bases, there was a span of 20 bases. This CDR3 contains 16 residues. Looked up from germline, CDR1 is MNHEY and CDR2 is SMNVEV (reference sequence). The CDR3 protein is CASSPLGAVLDTEAFF. The CDR3 region has the DNA TGTGCCAGCAGCCCACTCGGCGCCGTGTTGGACACTGAAGCTTTCTTT.

This clone was seen more than once but under ten times. The chain is built from TRBV5-1 and TRBJ2-1, with 7 bases identical to TRBD2. The V segment lost 6 bases and the J segment 7 bases; nucleotides outside the gene matches: 10. Germline-derived CDR1 and CDR2 are SGHRS and YFSETQ. The CDR3 length is 14 residues. The CDR3 loop is CASKDHPGGNEQFF. The CDR3 nucleotides read TGCGCCAGCAAGGACCATCCCGGGGGGAATGAGCAGTTCTTC.

The chain carries TRBV5-4 and TRBJ2-7, with D possibly matching TRBD1 (6 bases). There are 13 residues in the CDR3. Germline loops: CDR1 SGHNT, CDR2 YYREEE (reference sequence). The V and J ends lost 1 base and 5 bases respectively, with 10 bases between them. The CDR3 sequence: CASSLMTGHEQYF. The CDR3, as DNA: TGTGCCAGCAGCTTGATGACAGGCCACGAGCAGTACTTC.

The chain joins TRBV6-1 to TRBJ1-5; 7 nucleotides line up with TRBD1. The CDR3 contains 14 residues. The germline V gene encodes CDR1 MNHNS and CDR2 SASEGT. J lost 4 bases, V lost 3 bases, and 3 bases had no gene match. CDR3: CASSEGQKNQPQHF. The CDR3 nucleotides read TGTGCCAGCAGTGAGGGACAGAAGAATCAGCCCCAGCATTTT.

This clone was detected a few times. The genes are TRBV7-8 and TRBJ2-1; D perhaps matches TRBD2 (5 bases). The length of the CDR3 is 15 residues. V dropped 7 bases and J dropped 0 bases, with 13 bases sitting between them. Per the germline V gene, CDR1 is SGHVS and CDR2 is FQNEAQ. The CDR3 sequence is CASTRRRFSYNEQFF. The CDR3 DNA sequence: TGTGCCAGCACCCGACGGAGGTTCTCCTACAATGAGCAGTTCTTC.

J is TRBJ2-3 and V is TRBV30; 8 nucleotides agree with TRBD2. Germline CDR1 is GTSNPN and CDR2 is SVGIG (reference sequence). J lost 4 bases, V lost 6 bases, and 9 bases had no gene match. The CDR3 length is 14 residues. This CDR3 reads CACVPGGRSDTQYF. CDR3 coding DNA: TGTGCCTGCGTCCCGGGGGGGAGATCAGATACGCAGTATTTT.

The gene calls are TRBV6-5 and TRBJ1-3; the D is unclear. CDR3 length: 13 amino acids. The germline CDR1 and CDR2 sequences are MNHEY and SVGAGI. V lost 6 bases and J 2 bases, leaving 8 bases between the germline ends. The CDR3 protein is CASSPSAGNTIYF. The CDR3 DNA follows: TGTGCCAGCAGCCCCTCGGCTGGAAACACCATATATTTT.

The rearrangement joins TRBV30 to TRBJ2-1, with TRBD1 as a possible D gene (5 bases). The CDR3 contains 13 residues. Trimming removed 0 bases at V and 3 bases at J, with 6 bases between. Per the germline V gene, CDR1 is GTSNPN and CDR2 is SVGIG (reference sequence). The CDR3 DNA follows: TGTGCCTGGAGTGTGGGGCTCTACAATGAGCAGTTCTTC. This translates into CAWSVGLYNEQFF.